Presented here are 8 T cell receptor beta chains from one specimen sequenced in a study of early T cells in non-severe SARS-CoV-2 infection (TCRdb year 2021). Receptors were amplified or captured by 5' RACE. The sample was run on a NextSeq 500. The public reads were reanalyzed by TCRdb: fastp trimming at Q25, MiXCR alignment, in-frame beta chains only. Each CDR3 protein appears once, grouped with its most common genes and DNA. The sample table lists tens of thousands of distinct CDR3 sequences, around 15% of them with a count of one. The ten most abundant clones make up under 4% of the sample. Sequencing used whole blood. Every receptor here comes from an adult who was a healthcare worker with PCR-confirmed SARS-CoV-2 infection or an uninfected control (not recorded which).

This clonotype showed up just a few times. The chain employs TRBV12-3 or TRBV12-4 and TRBJ2-1; the match to TRBD2 covers 11 bases. The CDR3 length is 15 residues. V lost 8 bases to trimming and J lost 7 bases; unmatched junction nucleotides: 10. The CDR3 here is CASVISLAGGNEQFF. CDR3 in DNA: TGTGCCAGCGTTATAAGTCTAGCGGGGGGAAATGAGCAGTTCTTC.

This clonotype was seen a handful of times. The gene calls are TRBV11-2 and TRBJ1-6; D is unclear. The CDR3 length is 13 residues. The germline gives CDR1 SGHAT, CDR2 FQNNGV. V lost 2 bases, J lost 7 bases, and 6 bases lay in between. CDR3 loop: CASSLTENSPLHF. The DNA for the CDR3 is TGTGCCAGCAGCTTAACAGAAAATTCACCCCTCCACTTT. Based on the CDR3 plus reference TRBV11-2 and TRBJ1-6, the full variable domain is EAGVAQSPRYKIIEKRQSVAFWCNPISGHATLYWYQQILGQGPKLLIQFQNNGVVDDSQLPKDRFSAERLKGVDSTLKIQPAKLEDSAVYLCASSLTENSPLHFGNGTRLTVT.

The chain links TRBV14 to TRBJ2-5, with 8 bases that match TRBD2. J lost 1 base, V lost 3 bases, and 13 bases had no gene match. The germline V gene encodes CDR1 SGHDN and CDR2 FVKESK. This CDR3 has 18 amino acids. The DNA for the CDR3 is TGTGCCAGCAGCCAGTACGACGGGACTAGATGGAGCCAAGAGACCCAGTACTTC. Translating it yields CASSQYDGTRWSQETQYF.

The chain carries TRBV29-1 and TRBJ2-5, with 8 bases lining up with TRBD1. This CDR3 is built from 13 residues. V lost 7 bases and J lost 9; bases outside the gene matches: 13. Germline CDR1 SQVTM, CDR2 ANQGSEA. The CDR3 sequence: CSGDRSQNGAQYF. In DNA form, the CDR3 reads TGCAGCGGGGACAGGTCACAAAACGGAGCCCAGTACTTC.

A few counts support this clonotype. J is TRBJ2-1 and V is TRBV12-3 or TRBV12-4, with 8 bases identical to TRBD2. Losses at the gene ends were 6 bases for V and 6 bases for J; bases not matched to a gene: 10. The CDR3 runs to 15 residues. In nucleotides, the CDR3 is TGTGCCAGCAGACCCGGGGGGGGGATGAGCAATGAGCAGTTCTTC. Protein product: CASRPGGGMSNEQFF.

This clonotype was seen more than once but under ten times. V and J are TRBV5-1 and TRBJ1-1, with D possibly being TRBD1 (6 bases). In germline, CDR1 is SGHRS, CDR2 YFSETQ. The CDR3 extends over 13 amino acids. CDR3 residues: CATRTGLNTEAFF. The CDR3 nucleotides are TGCGCTACACGAACAGGGTTGAACACTGAAGCTTTCTTT.

The chain employs TRBV5-1 and TRBJ2-7; TRBD1 is a possible D gene (6 bases). Germline CDR1 reads SGHRS; CDR2 reads YFSETQ. V shed 0 bases and J shed 3 bases, with 10 bases lying between them. The CDR3 has 14 residues. The CDR3: CASSLVGANYEQYF. The CDR3 nucleotides read TGCGCCAGCAGCTTGGTGGGGGCCAACTACGAGCAGTACTTC. Full variable domain (remainder filled in from reference TRBV5-1 and TRBJ2-7): KAGVTQTPRYLIKTRGQQVTLSCSPISGHRSVSWYQQTPGQGLQFLFEYFSETQRNKGNFPGRFSGRQFSNSRSEMNVSTLELGDSALYLCASSLVGANYEQYFGPGTRLTVT.

The chain employs TRBV5-5 and TRBJ1-4; 10 bases are a match to TRBD1. CDR1 and CDR2 from the germline V gene are SGHKS and YYEKEE (reference sequence). Trimming removed 4 bases from V and 6 bases from J; junction bases left unmatched: 12. The CDR3 has 17 amino acids. CDR3 sequence reads: CASSDTEGQGEYEKLFF. CDR3 nucleotide sequence: TGTGCCAGCAGCGATACCGAAGGACAGGGGGAGTATGAAAAACTGTTTTTT. Variable domain in full (rest from reference TRBV5-5 and TRBJ1-4): DAGVTQSPTHLIKTRGQQVTLRCSPISGHKSVSWYQQVLGQGPQFIFQYYEKEERGRGNFPDRFSARQFPNYSSELNVNALLLGDSALYLCASSDTEGQGEYEKLFFGSGTQLSVL.